These 23 T cell receptor beta chains came from one sample sequenced in a study of T cell responses to AZD1222 COVID-19 vaccine. Using immunoSEQ multiplex PCR, the repertoire was profiled, and TCRdb retains in-frame clones only, with some absent. The sample comprises roughly 140,000 clones, around 91% of which are singletons, and roughly 4.7% rests with the top ten. The sequencing here drew on peripheral blood, taken on day 0 of AZD1222 vaccination. The receptor source for this set is an adult in good health.

V is TRBV28 and J is TRBJ2-7, with a weak D call TRBD1 (6 bases). Trimming stripped 5 bases from V and 3 bases from J, with 17 bases between. Germline V lookup: CDR1 MDHEN, CDR2 SYDVKM. The CDR3 has 15 residues. The CDR3 reads CASSIPQGTFYEQYF. DNA for the CDR3: TGTGCCAGCAGTATCCCCCAGGGGACCTTCTACGAGCAGTACTTC.

This sequence joins TRBV3-1 (or the pseudogene TRBV3-2) and TRBJ2-7; the D gene is possibly TRBD2 (5 bases). The CDR3 has 12 amino acids. CDR1 and CDR2 from the germline V gene are LGHDT and YNNKEL (reference sequence). V shed 3 bases and J shed 5 bases, with 8 bases lying between them. CDR3 coding DNA: TGTGCCAGCAGCCACTCGGGAAACGAGCAGTACTTC. Its translation is CASSHSGNEQYF.

V is TRBV12-3 or TRBV12-4 and J is TRBJ2-7, with 10 bases aligning to TRBD1. The CDR3 sequence is 13 residues long. V shed 10 bases, J shed 6 bases, and the junction held 9 bases outside the gene matches. The CDR3 bases are TGTGCCACCGCTGGGGACAGGGGACGCGAGCAGTACTTC. Translated: CATAGDRGREQYF.

V and J are TRBV28 and TRBJ1-2, with D possibly matching TRBD1 (5 bases). Trimming cost V 7 bases and J 5 bases, with 14 bases left between them. Germline assignment: CDR1 MDHEN and CDR2 SYDVKM. This CDR3 region has 13 residues. CDR3 sequence (DNA): TGTGCCAGCACCGGGGCTACCTTTTATGGCTACACCTTC. Translated, it gives CASTGATFYGYTF.

This chain connects TRBV10-3 to TRBJ2-7; 8 nucleotides align to TRBD2. The V gene end was trimmed by 7 bases and the J gene end by 2 bases; junction bases not matched to a gene: 10. CDR1 and CDR2 (germline): ENHRY, SYGVKD. The CDR3 has 15 amino acids. This CDR3 is CAITAGLGDAYEQYF. The CDR3 region has the DNA TGTGCCATCACCGCGGGACTAGGAGATGCCTACGAGCAGTACTTC.

A word on this clone: One end of the junction does not line up with germline, which may come from a read error. The gene calls are TRBV11-3 and TRBJ2-1, with 8 bases identical to TRBD1. CDR1 SGHNT and CDR2 YENEEA come from the germline V gene. CDR3 length equals 16 residues. This CDR3 reads CASSLEANRGLNEQFF. In DNA, the CDR3 is TGTGCCAGCAGCCTAGAGGCTAACAGGGGGTTAAATGAGCAGTTCTTC.

The chain uses TRBV5-6 and TRBJ1-2; D might be TRBD1 (5 bases). The CDR3 spans 11 residues. Germline V CDR1 and CDR2: SGHDT, YYEEEE. V shed 4 bases and J shed 5 bases, with 6 bases lying between them. CDR3 in DNA: TGTGCCAGCAGCGGGGGGTATGGCTACACCTTC. Translating gives CASSGGYGYTF.

This clone showed up just once. The genes are TRBV28 and TRBJ1-1; unclear D gene. V lost 6 bases and J lost 1, with 21 bases in between. The CDR3 is 17 residues long. Germline CDR1 MDHEN, CDR2 SYDVKM. The CDR3 nucleotides are TGTGCCAGCAGGACCATCCCCGGGAGGACGAGGAACACTGAAGCTTTCTTT. This sequence encodes CASRTIPGRTRNTEAFF.

This sequence joins TRBV19 and TRBJ1-6; no reliable D call. Germline lookup yields CDR1 LNHDA and CDR2 SQIVND (reference sequence). The CDR3 is made up of 16 amino acids. The CDR3 is CGFLFEHQGSRPPLHF. CDR3 in DNA: TGTGGGTTCCTCTTCGAACACCAAGGGAGTCGGCCACCCCTCCACTTT.

DNA for the CDR3: TGTGCCAGCAGTGAACAGGGTCTTAACACCATATATTTT. Amino acids: CASSEQGLNTIYF. The chain recombines TRBV2 with TRBJ1-3, with a possible D match to TRBD1 (5 bases). The V end lost 2 bases, the J end lost 7 bases, and 9 bases lay between the germline ends. This CDR3 comprises 13 residues. Germline values: CDR1 SNHLY, CDR2 FYNNEI. The full variable domain, completed using reference TRBV2 and TRBJ1-3, is EPEVTQTPSHQVTQMGQEVILRCVPISNHLYFYWYRQILGQKVEFLVSFYNNEISEKSEIFDDQFSVERPDGSNFTLKIRSTKLEDSAMYFCASSEQGLNTIYFGEGSWLTVV.

V is TRBV7-9 and J is TRBJ2-7, with 9 positions matching TRBD2. The V segment lost 5 bases and the J segment 2 bases; nucleotides outside the gene matches: 13. Germline V gene data show CDR1 as SEHNR and CDR2 as FQNEAQ (reference sequence). The CDR3 is made up of 17 amino acids. The CDR3 here is CASSQGHRVAGAYEQYF. The DNA for the CDR3 is TGTGCCAGCAGCCAAGGCCATAGAGTAGCGGGAGCCTACGAGCAGTACTTC.

The rearrangement links TRBV9 to TRBJ2-5; D may be TRBD2 (5 bases). Germline CDR1 is SGDLS and CDR2 is YYNGEE. The CDR3 is 16 amino acids. Trimming stripped 2 bases from V and 1 base from J, with 15 bases between. This CDR3 is CASSVTGTGFQETQYF. For the CDR3, the DNA is TGTGCCAGCAGCGTGACGGGAACGGGGTTCCAAGAGACCCAGTACTTC.

The chain has TRBV30 and TRBJ2-7, with TRBD1 matching 7 bases. Losses at the gene ends were 6 bases for V and 0 bases for J; bases not matched to a gene: 5. This CDR3 has 13 residues. Germline V gene sequence: CDR1 GTSNPN, CDR2 SVGIG (reference sequence). CDR3 amino acids: CACHDRASYEQYF. Written as DNA, the CDR3 is TGTGCCTGTCACGACAGGGCCTCCTACGAGCAGTACTTC.

The chain carries TRBV28 and TRBJ1-3; 7 bases are a match to TRBD1. V dropped 6 bases and J dropped 3; count of bases not matched to a gene: 8. The CDR3 runs to 15 residues. The germline gives CDR1 MDHEN, CDR2 SYDVKM. The DNA of the CDR3 is TGTGCCAGCAGCCAGACAGGGCCGTTTGGAAACACCATATATTTT. Its translation is CASSQTGPFGNTIYF.

The chain has TRBV11-3 and TRBJ2-7; TRBD1 is a possible D gene (6 bases). Germline V gene data show CDR1 as SGHNT and CDR2 as YENEEA. The CDR3 is made up of 17 amino acids. The ends were cut back, 1 base at V and 2 bases at J, with 18 bases in the middle. The CDR3 DNA reads TGTGCCAGCAGCTTAGGAGACAGGCGAACCCCTACCTACGAGCAGTACTTC. Protein product: CASSLGDRRTPTYEQYF.

The chain links TRBV25-1 to TRBJ2-2, with 14 bases identical to TRBD2. The CDR3 spans 18 residues. The ends lost 6 bases at V and 1 base at J; junction bases unmatched: 7. CDR1 and CDR2 (germline): MGHDK, SYGVNS. The CDR3 DNA is TGTGCCAGCAGAACCGGGACTAGCGGGAGCTGGAACACCGGGGAGCTGTTTTTT. Translated: CASRTGTSGSWNTGELFF.

V is TRBV7-2 and J is TRBJ1-5; D not resolved. V lost 6 bases, J lost 7 bases, and 16 bases lay in between. The germline CDR1 and CDR2 sequences are SGHTA and FQGNSA. CDR3 length: 14 residues. The chain's CDR3 is CASSSGVGDQPQHF. CDR3 coding DNA: TGTGCCAGCAGTTCTGGGGTGGGTGACCAGCCCCAGCATTTT. The full variable domain, completed using reference TRBV7-2 and TRBJ1-5, is GAGVSQSPSNKVTEKGKDVELRCDPISGHTALYWYRQSLGQGLEFLIYFQGNSAPDKSGLPSDRFSAERTGGSVSTLTIQRTQQEDSAVYLCASSSGVGDQPQHFGDGTRLSIL.

The V gene is TRBV29-1, the J gene TRBJ2-1; D is unclear. This CDR3 has 14 residues. Germline V gene data show CDR1 as SQVTM and CDR2 as ANQGSEA. Trimming cost V 4 bases and J 0 bases, with 10 bases left between them. CDR3 DNA sequence: TGCAGCGTTGTTGCGGTGAGCTCCTACAATGAGCAGTTCTTC. Residues: CSVVAVSSYNEQFF.

The chain joins TRBV5-1 to TRBJ2-7; 10 nucleotides line up with TRBD2. Germline V gene sequence: CDR1 SGHRS, CDR2 YFSETQ. CDR3 size: 15 residues. V shed 6 bases, J shed 2 bases, and the junction held 8 bases outside the gene matches. Written as DNA, the CDR3 is TGCGCCAGCAAATCCGGGACTAGCGCTCCCTACGAGCAGTACTTC. Encoded protein: CASKSGTSAPYEQYF. Filled out from reference TRBV5-1 and TRBJ2-7, the complete variable domain reads KAGVTQTPRYLIKTRGQQVTLSCSPISGHRSVSWYQQTPGQGLQFLFEYFSETQRNKGNFPGRFSGRQFSNSRSEMNVSTLELGDSALYLCASKSGTSAPYEQYFGPGTRLTVT.

J is TRBJ2-7 and V is TRBV6-5; D possibly uses TRBD1 or TRBD2 (5 bases each). Germline CDR1 MNHEY, CDR2 SVGAGI. Trimming took off 7 bases at V and 11 bases at J, with 24 bases between the two ends. This CDR3 contains 14 residues. CDR3 nucleotides: TGTGCCAGCATGGACCTCGGGCTAAAAAGAGGGGAGTACTTC. Its translation: CASMDLGLKRGEYF.

The chain is built from TRBV6-1 and TRBJ2-3, with D perhaps TRBD2 (6 bases). Germline assignment: CDR1 MNHNS and CDR2 SASEGT. The V gene lost 2 bases and the J gene lost 0 bases, with 15 bases spanning the gap. The CDR3 extends over 17 amino acids. For the CDR3, the DNA is TGTGCCAGCAGTGAACCGCCCGGAGGGCTGAGCACAGATACGCAGTATTTT. Amino acid sequence: CASSEPPGGLSTDTQYF.

The rearrangement uses TRBV4-3 and TRBJ2-1, with 8 bases that match TRBD2. The CDR3 is 20 amino acids. Per the germline V gene, CDR1 is LGHNA and CDR2 is YSLEER. The ends lost 0 bases at V and 4 bases at J; junction bases unmatched: 17. CDR3 sequence (DNA): TGCGCCAGCAGCCAAGATCTTTCGGGAGGGCCGACAGGACGGTACAATGAGCAGTTCTTC. Translated: CASSQDLSGGPTGRYNEQFF.

The chain has TRBV3-1 (or the pseudogene TRBV3-2) and TRBJ2-1; 10 bases agree with TRBD2. The junction had 5 bases not matched to a gene; V was cut back by 4 bases and J by 2 bases. Germline V gene data show CDR1 as LGHDT and CDR2 as YNNKEL (reference sequence). This CDR3 has 16 amino acids. This CDR3 is CASSPGAGGPYNEQFF. In DNA form, the CDR3 reads TGTGCCAGCAGCCCAGGAGCGGGAGGGCCCTACAATGAGCAGTTCTTC.